A selection of T cell receptor beta chains follows, all from one sample in a study of identical twins. MiXCR was run by TCRdb on the 5' RACE reads, yielding one entry per CDR3 protein. The sample holds approximately 470,000 distinct CDR3 sequences, around 14% seen once. This same sample was also taken into another study, of yellow fever vaccine responses in identical twins.

The sequenced material came from CD4+ T cells sorted from blood. These receptors originate from a woman younger than 30 in good health. Each CDR3 is given with its conserved first and last residue. Each record gives: clone size, J gene, D gene, V gene, CDR3 protein, CDR3 DNA. A D gene is named only where the DNA matches it firmly. The size field is filled for only some rows; it gives once, few, many or a size class.

NA	TRBJ1-1	NA	TRBV6-1	CASSIFTNTEAFF	TGTGCCAGCAGTATCTTTACGAACACTGAAGCTTTCTTT
NA	TRBJ2-5	TRBD1	TRBV11-2	CASSLGGTGGETQYF	TGTGCCAGCAGCTTAGGCGGGACAGGGGGAGAGACCCAGTACTTC
many	TRBJ2-3	TRBD2	TRBV5-1	CASSLRSGRALTDTQYF	TGCGCCAGCAGCTTGAGGAGCGGGAGGGCCCTCACAGATACGCAGTATTTT
many	TRBJ2-7	TRBD2	TRBV7-2	CASSLTSGYEQYF	TGTGCCAGCAGCTTAACTAGCGGGTACGAGCAGTACTTC
NA	TRBJ2-3	NA	TRBV6-1	CASSLLTGRTDTQYF	TGTGCCAGCAGCCTGTTGACGGGGCGCACAGATACGCAGTATTTT
NA	TRBJ1-6	TRBD1	TRBV28	CASRGTGVGAPLHF	TGTGCCAGCAGGGGAACAGGGGTCGGGGCACCCCTCCACTTT
few	TRBJ2-7	TRBD1	TRBV20-1	CSAAGRTGSYEQYF	TGCAGTGCTGCCGGAAGGACAGGGTCCTACGAGCAGTACTTC
NA	TRBJ1-1	NA	TRBV20-1	CSASDGSLNTEAFF	TGCAGTGCTAGTGATGGCAGCCTGAACACTGAAGCTTTCTTT
many	TRBJ2-7	TRBD1	TRBV29-1	CSVRQGVPYEQYF	TGCAGCGTGCGACAGGGGGTTCCCTACGAGCAGTACTTC
NA	TRBJ1-4	TRBD1	TRBV12-3/TRBV12-4	CASSIGQGAREKLFF	TGTGCCAGCAGTATCGGACAGGGGGCGCGAGAAAAACTGTTTTTT
few	TRBJ2-3	NA	TRBV20-1	CSAREDLDTQYF	TGCAGTGCTAGAGAGGACTTGGATACGCAGTATTTT
many	TRBJ1-1	NA	TRBV7-3	CASSLSGLPEAFF	TGTGCCAGCAGCTTAAGCGGGCTCCCTGAAGCTTTCTTT
few	TRBJ1-1	NA	TRBV4-2	CASSQESRQGTEAFF	TGTGCCAGCAGCCAAGAATCCCGTCAGGGTACTGAAGCTTTCTTT
NA	TRBJ2-1	NA	TRBV24-1	CATSDYSYNEQFF	TGTGCCACCAGTGACTATTCCTACAATGAGCAGTTCTTC
NA	TRBJ1-5	NA	TRBV12-3/TRBV12-4	CASNPETDNQPQHF	TGTGCCAGCAATCCGGAGACAGACAATCAGCCCCAGCATTTT
NA	TRBJ2-1	TRBD2	TRBV5-1	CASKATLAGVAHEQFF	TGCGCCAGCAAAGCAACTCTAGCGGGAGTGGCCCATGAGCAGTTCTTC
NA	TRBJ2-1	NA	TRBV5-4	CASSLGGGGAYNEQFF	TGTGCCAGCAGCTTGGGAGGCGGGGGCGCCTACAATGAGCAGTTCTTC
NA	TRBJ2-5	TRBD2	TRBV28	CASSPGLATETQYF	TGTGCCAGCAGCCCCGGACTAGCGACAGAGACCCAGTACTTC
NA	TRBJ1-2	NA	TRBV25-1	CASSEQFSGYTF	TGTGCCAGCAGTGAGCAGTTTAGCGGCTACACCTTC
few	TRBJ2-2	NA	TRBV3-1	CASSQAGVGELFF	TGTGCCAGCAGCCAAGCTGGGGTCGGGGAGCTGTTTTTT
few	TRBJ2-7	NA	TRBV7-2	CASSLLGYYEQYF	TGTGCCAGCAGCTTACTGGGATACTACGAGCAGTACTTC
many	TRBJ2-2	NA	TRBV7-9	CASSIEGDGELFF	TGTGCCAGCAGCATCGAGGGGGACGGGGAGCTGTTTTTT
few	TRBJ1-2	NA	TRBV28	CASNGGGNYGYTF	TGTGCCAGCAATGGGGGCGGTAACTATGGCTACACCTTC
few	TRBJ2-2	NA	TRBV20-1	CSWGAERTGELFF	TGCAGTTGGGGGGCAGAACGCACCGGGGAGCTGTTTTTT
few	TRBJ2-1	NA	TRBV7-9	CASSPRLPLYNEQFF	TGTGCCAGCAGCCCCCGACTCCCACTGTACAATGAGCAGTTCTTC
few	TRBJ2-5	NA	TRBV14	CASSQASGTQYF	TGTGCCAGCAGCCAAGCTTCCGGGACACAGTACTTC
NA	TRBJ2-7	TRBD1	TRBV9	CASSVSNGGGQGEQYF	TGTGCCAGCAGCGTTTCGAACGGGGGAGGACAGGGCGAGCAGTACTTC
many	TRBJ2-5	TRBD1	TRBV28	CASKTGGLETQYF	TGTGCCAGCAAGACAGGGGGGCTAGAGACCCAGTACTTC
few	TRBJ1-1	NA	TRBV19	CAVGQKLNTEAFF	TGTGCGGTTGGACAAAAGCTGAACACTGAAGCTTTCTTT
few	TRBJ2-2	TRBD1	TRBV15	CATSRGSLRQGAGGELFF	TGTGCCACCAGCAGAGGCTCCCTCCGACAGGGGGCGGGCGGGGAGCTGTTTTTT
NA	TRBJ2-3	TRBD2	TRBV20-1	CSASTSGRAKVGDTQYF	TGCAGTGCAAGTACTAGCGGGAGGGCCAAAGTGGGAGATACGCAGTATTTT
NA	TRBJ2-7	NA	TRBV20-1	CSAGGGAGYEQYF	TGCAGTGCTGGAGGGGGAGCTGGGTACGAGCAGTACTTC
few	TRBJ2-7	TRBD1	TRBV30	CAWSRDRAYEQYF	TGTGCCTGGAGCCGGGACAGGGCCTACGAGCAGTACTTC
few	TRBJ2-7	TRBD1	TRBV10-3	CAISEEGQVGAYEQYF	TGTGCCATCAGTGAGGAAGGACAGGTAGGGGCCTACGAGCAGTACTTC
NA	TRBJ2-3	TRBD2	TRBV5-1	CASSLDSAGGRADTQYF	TGCGCCAGCAGCTTGGATAGTGCGGGGGGGCGAGCAGATACGCAGTATTTT
few	TRBJ1-5	NA	TRBV12-3/TRBV12-4	CASTPGPDASKPQHF	TGTGCCAGCACCCCAGGACCGGATGCATCAAAGCCCCAGCATTTT
NA	TRBJ2-5	NA	TRBV30	CAWSPRRWGTEETQYF	TGTGCCTGGAGCCCCCGGCGGTGGGGGACGGAAGAGACCCAGTACTTC
NA	TRBJ2-7	NA	TRBV29-1	CSVVPGDPYEQYF	TGCAGCGTCGTGCCCGGGGACCCCTACGAGCAGTACTTC
NA	TRBJ2-1	TRBD2	TRBV20-1	CSARRIPGTSGGFNEQFF	TGCAGTGCTAGGAGGATACCCGGGACTAGCGGGGGATTCAATGAGCAGTTCTTC
few	TRBJ2-1	NA	TRBV29-1	CSVEGPTGSYNEQFF	TGCAGCGTTGAAGGGCCAACGGGGTCCTACAATGAGCAGTTCTTC
few	TRBJ1-2	NA	TRBV7-9	CASSLTGEGPNYGYTF	TGTGCCAGCAGCCTCACGGGGGAAGGTCCTAACTATGGCTACACCTTC
few	TRBJ2-1	TRBD2	TRBV3-1	CASSQDGLAANEQFF	TGTGCCAGCAGCCAAGATGGACTAGCGGCCAATGAGCAGTTCTTC
NA	TRBJ2-7	TRBD1	TRBV7-9	CASSRTGFGSGYEQYF	TGTGCCAGCAGCCGGACAGGGTTCGGGTCGGGATACGAGCAGTACTTC
NA	TRBJ1-3	TRBD1	TRBV20-1	CSARGTGDGNTIYF	TGCAGTGCTAGGGGGACAGGGGATGGAAACACCATATATTTT
few	TRBJ2-3	NA	TRBV7-2	CASSLVRGNTQYF	TGTGCCAGCAGCTTAGTGCGCGGAAATACGCAGTATTTT
few	TRBJ1-6	NA	TRBV5-1	CASSLDEGSYNSPLHF	TGCGCCAGCAGCTTGGACGAGGGGTCCTATAATTCACCCCTCCACTTT